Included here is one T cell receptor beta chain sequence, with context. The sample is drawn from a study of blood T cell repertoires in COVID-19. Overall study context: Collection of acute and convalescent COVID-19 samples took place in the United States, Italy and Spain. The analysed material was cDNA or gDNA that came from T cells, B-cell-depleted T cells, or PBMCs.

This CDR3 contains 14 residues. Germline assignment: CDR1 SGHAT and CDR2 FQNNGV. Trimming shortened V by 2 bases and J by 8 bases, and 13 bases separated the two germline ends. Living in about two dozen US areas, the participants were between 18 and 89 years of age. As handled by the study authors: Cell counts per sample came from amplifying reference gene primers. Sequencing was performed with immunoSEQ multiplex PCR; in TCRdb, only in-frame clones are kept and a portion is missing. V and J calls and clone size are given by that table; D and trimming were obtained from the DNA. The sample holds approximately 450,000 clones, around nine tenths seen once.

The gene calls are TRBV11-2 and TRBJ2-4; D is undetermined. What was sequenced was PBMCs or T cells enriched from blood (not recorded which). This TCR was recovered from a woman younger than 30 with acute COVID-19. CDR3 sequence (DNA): TGTGCCAGCAGCTTAACCGGGTCGTGGGACATTCAGTACTTC. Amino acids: CASSLTGSWDIQYF. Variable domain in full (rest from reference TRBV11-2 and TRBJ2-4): EAGVAQSPRYKIIEKRQSVAFWCNPISGHATLYWYQQILGQGPKLLIQFQNNGVVDDSQLPKDRFSAERLKGVDSTLKIQPAKLEDSAVYLCASSLTGSWDIQYFGAGTRLSVL.